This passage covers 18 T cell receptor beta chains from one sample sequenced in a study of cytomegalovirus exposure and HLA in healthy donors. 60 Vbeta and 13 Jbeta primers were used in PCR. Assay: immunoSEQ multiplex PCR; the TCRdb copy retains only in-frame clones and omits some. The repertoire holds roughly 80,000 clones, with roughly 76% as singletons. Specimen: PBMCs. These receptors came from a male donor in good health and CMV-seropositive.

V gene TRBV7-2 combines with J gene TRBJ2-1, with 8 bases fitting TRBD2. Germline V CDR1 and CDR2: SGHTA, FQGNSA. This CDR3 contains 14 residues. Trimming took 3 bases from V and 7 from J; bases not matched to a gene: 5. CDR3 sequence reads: CASSFGLAANEQFF. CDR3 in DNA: TGTGCCAGCAGCTTCGGACTAGCAGCGAATGAGCAGTTCTTC.

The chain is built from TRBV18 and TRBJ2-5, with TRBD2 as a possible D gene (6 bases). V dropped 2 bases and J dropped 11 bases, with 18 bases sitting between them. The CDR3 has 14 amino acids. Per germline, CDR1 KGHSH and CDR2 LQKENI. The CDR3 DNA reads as TGTGCCAGCTCACCAGGATCGGGAGAAAGGGAGCAGTACTTC. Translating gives CASSPGSGEREQYF. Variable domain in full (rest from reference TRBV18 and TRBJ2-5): NAGVMQNPRHLVRRRGQEARLRCSPMKGHSHVYWYRQLPEEGLKFMVYLQKENIIDESGMPKERFSAEFPKEGPSILRIQQVVRGDSAAYFCASSPGSGEREQYFGPGTRLLVL.

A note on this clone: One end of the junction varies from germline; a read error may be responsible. The CDR3 sequence: CSSSLAWTSNNQPQHF. CDR3 bases: TGTTCCAGCAGCTTAGCCTGGACTTCAAACAATCAGCCCCAGCATTTT. The chain joins TRBV7-9 to TRBJ1-5; no clear D. This CDR3 comprises 16 residues. CDR1 and CDR2 from the germline V gene are SEHNR and FQNEAQ (reference sequence). The full variable domain, completed using reference TRBV7-9 and TRBJ1-5, is DTGVSQNPRHKITKRGQNVTFRCDPISEHNRLYWYRQTLGQGPEFLTYFQNEAQLEKSRLLSDRFSAERPKGSFSTLEIQRTEQGDSAMYLCSSSLAWTSNNQPQHFGDGTRLSIL.

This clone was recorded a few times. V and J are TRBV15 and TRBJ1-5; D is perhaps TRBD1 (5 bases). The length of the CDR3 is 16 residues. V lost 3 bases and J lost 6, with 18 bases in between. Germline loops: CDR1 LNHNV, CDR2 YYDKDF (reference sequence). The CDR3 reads CATSRGDWGESQPQHF. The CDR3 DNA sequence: TGTGCCACCAGCAGGGGAGACTGGGGGGAAAGTCAGCCCCAGCATTTT.

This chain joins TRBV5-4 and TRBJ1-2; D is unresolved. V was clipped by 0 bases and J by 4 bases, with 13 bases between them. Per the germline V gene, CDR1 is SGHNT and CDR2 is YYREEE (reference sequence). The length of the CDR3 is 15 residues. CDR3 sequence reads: CASSLVGRRIYGYTF. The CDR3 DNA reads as TGTGCCAGCAGCTTGGTAGGCAGGAGGATCTATGGCTACACCTTC.

CDR3 residues: CASRVAGGPYEQYF. The CDR3 coding sequence is TGTGCCAGTCGAGTAGCGGGAGGCCCCTACGAGCAGTACTTC. This chain connects TRBV19 to TRBJ2-5, with 10 bases aligning to TRBD2. The J call may be in error: the DNA end matches TRBJ2-7 better. This CDR3 comprises 14 residues. Germline loops: CDR1 LNHDA, CDR2 SQIVND (reference sequence).

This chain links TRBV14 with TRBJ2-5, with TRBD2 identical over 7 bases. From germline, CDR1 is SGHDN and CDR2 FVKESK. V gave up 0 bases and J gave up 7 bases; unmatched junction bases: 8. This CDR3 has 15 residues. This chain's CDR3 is CASSQEGPPGGTQYF. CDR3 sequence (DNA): TGTGCCAGCAGCCAAGAAGGCCCACCGGGAGGGACCCAGTACTTC.

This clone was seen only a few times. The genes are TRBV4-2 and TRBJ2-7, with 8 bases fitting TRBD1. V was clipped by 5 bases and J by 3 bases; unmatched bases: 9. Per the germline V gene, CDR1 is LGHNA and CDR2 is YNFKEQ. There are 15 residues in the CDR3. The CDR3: CASSGTDRADYEQYF. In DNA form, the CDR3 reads TGTGCCAGCAGCGGGACGGACAGGGCGGACTACGAGCAGTACTTC.

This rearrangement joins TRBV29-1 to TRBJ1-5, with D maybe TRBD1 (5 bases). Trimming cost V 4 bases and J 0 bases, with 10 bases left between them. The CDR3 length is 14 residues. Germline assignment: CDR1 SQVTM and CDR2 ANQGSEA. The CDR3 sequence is CSVGGQNSNQPQHF. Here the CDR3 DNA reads TGCAGCGTTGGAGGACAAAATAGCAATCAGCCCCAGCATTTT.

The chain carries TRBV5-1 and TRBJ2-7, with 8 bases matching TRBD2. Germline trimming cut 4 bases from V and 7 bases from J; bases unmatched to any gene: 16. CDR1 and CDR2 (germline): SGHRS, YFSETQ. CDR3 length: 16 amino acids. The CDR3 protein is CASSQLAGSSLREQYF. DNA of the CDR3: TGCGCCAGCAGCCAGTTAGCGGGAAGCTCCCTTCGGGAGCAGTACTTC.

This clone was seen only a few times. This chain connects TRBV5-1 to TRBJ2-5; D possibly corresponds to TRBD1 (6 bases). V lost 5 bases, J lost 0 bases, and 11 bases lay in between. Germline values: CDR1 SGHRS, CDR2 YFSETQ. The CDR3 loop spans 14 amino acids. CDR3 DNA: TGCGCCAGCAGACAACAGGGAAACCAAGAGACCCAGTACTTC. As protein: CASRQQGNQETQYF. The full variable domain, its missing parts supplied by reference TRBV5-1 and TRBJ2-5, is KAGVTQTPRYLIKTRGQQVTLSCSPISGHRSVSWYQQTPGQGLQFLFEYFSETQRNKGNFPGRFSGRQFSNSRSEMNVSTLELGDSALYLCASRQQGNQETQYFGPGTRLLVL.

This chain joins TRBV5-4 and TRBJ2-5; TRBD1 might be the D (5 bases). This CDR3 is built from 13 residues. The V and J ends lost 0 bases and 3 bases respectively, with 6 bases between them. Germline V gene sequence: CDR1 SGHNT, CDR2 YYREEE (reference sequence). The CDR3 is CASSLDRKETQYF. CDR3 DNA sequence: TGTGCCAGCAGCTTGGACAGGAAAGAGACCCAGTACTTC.

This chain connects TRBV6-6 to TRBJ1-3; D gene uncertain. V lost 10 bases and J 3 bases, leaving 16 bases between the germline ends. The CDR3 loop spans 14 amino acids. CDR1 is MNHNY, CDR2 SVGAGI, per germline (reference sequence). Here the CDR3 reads CATSSGSLGNTIYF. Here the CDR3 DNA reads TGTGCCACCTCGTCAGGTTCCCTTGGAAACACCATATATTTT.

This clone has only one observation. CDR3 coding DNA: TGTGCCAACCTGAGGAGCACAGATACGCAGTATTTT. Translating gives CANLRSTDTQYF. The gene calls are TRBV6-1 and TRBJ2-3; D gene uncertain. V gave up 10 bases and J gave up 0 bases, with 8 bases separating them. The CDR3 runs 12 residues. Germline assignment: CDR1 MNHNS and CDR2 SASEGT.

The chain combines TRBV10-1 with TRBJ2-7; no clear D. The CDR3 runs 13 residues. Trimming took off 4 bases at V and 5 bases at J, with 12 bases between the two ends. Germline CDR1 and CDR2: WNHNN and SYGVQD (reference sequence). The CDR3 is CASSVWAFDEQYF. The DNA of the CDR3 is TGCGCCAGCAGTGTTTGGGCGTTCGACGAGCAGTACTTC.

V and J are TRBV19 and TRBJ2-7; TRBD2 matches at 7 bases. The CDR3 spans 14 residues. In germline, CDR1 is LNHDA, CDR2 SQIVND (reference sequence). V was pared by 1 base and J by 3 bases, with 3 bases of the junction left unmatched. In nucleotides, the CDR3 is TGTGCCAGTAGTATAGTGGGCGGGGGCTACGAGCAGTACTTC. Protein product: CASSIVGGGYEQYF. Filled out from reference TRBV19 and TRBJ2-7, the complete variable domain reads DGGITQSPKYLFRKEGQNVTLSCEQNLNHDAMYWYRQDPGQGLRLIYYSQIVNDFQKGDIAEGYSVSREKKESFPLTVTSAQKNPTAFYLCASSIVGGGYEQYFGPGTRLTVT.

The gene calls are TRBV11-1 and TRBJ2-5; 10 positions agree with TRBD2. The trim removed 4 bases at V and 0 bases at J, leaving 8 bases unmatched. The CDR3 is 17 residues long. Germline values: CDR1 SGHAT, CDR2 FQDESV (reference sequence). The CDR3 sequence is CASSSQTTSGNQETQYF. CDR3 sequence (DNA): TGTGCCAGCAGCTCCCAAACCACTAGCGGGAACCAAGAGACCCAGTACTTC.

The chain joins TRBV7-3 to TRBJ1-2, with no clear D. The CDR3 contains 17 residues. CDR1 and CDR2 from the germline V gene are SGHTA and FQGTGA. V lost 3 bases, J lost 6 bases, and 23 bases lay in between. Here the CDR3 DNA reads TGTGCCAGCAGCTTCCGCCCGATAGTGGAGGGTAGTGATGGCTACACCTTC. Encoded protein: CASSFRPIVEGSDGYTF.